This paragraph reports one TCR beta chain. The data derive from a study of blood T cell repertoires in COVID-19. Study-level background: Nucleic acid was either cDNA or gDNA, and it came from T cells, B-cell-depleted T cells, or PBMCs.

The V gene's germline CDR1 is WSHSY and CDR2 SAAADI. Trimming took 5 bases from V and 6 from J, leaving 13 bases between them. This CDR3 is 14 amino acids long. Sequencing used immunoSEQ multiplex PCR; TCRdb keeps in-frame clones, though not all of them. The sample consists of 150,000 to 200,000 clones, around 90% of them appearing once. The specimen was peripheral blood. The chain is built from TRBV10-2 and TRBJ1-4; tentative D call: TRBD1 (6 bases). The clonotype comes from a man between 35 and 55 years old with acute or convalescent COVID-19. The CDR3 DNA follows: TGCGCCAGCAGTCACAGGGACGGGGATGAAAAACTGTTTTTT. Translating gives CASSHRDGDEKLFF.